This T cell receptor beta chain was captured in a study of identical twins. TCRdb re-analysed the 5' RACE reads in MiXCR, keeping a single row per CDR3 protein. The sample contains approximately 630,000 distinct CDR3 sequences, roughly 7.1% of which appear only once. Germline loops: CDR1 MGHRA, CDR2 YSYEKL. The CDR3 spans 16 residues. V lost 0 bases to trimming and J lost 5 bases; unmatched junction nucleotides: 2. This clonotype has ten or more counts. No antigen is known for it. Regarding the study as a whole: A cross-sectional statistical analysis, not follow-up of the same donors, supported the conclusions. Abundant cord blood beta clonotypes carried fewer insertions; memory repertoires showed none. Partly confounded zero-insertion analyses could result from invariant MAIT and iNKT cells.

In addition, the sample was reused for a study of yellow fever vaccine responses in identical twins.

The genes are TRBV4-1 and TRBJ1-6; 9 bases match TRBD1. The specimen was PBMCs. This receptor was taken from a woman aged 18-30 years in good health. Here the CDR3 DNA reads TGCGCCAGCAGCCAAGAAGGGACAGGGAATAATTCACCCCTCCACTTT. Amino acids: CASSQEGTGNNSPLHF.